This TCR beta chain was sequenced in a study of T cells in women clearing cervical HPV infection. Libraries were prepared by immunoSEQ multiplex PCR; TCRdb keeps only in-frame clonotypes and omits some of them. The sample spans 42,000 or so clones; the ten largest clones claim approximately 4.8%. Notes on this clone: The CDR3 end lies 3 residues beyond the end of the read and is filled in from the germline J gene.

CDR3 size: 15 residues. Germline lookup yields CDR1 SNHLY and CDR2 FYNNEI. The receptor's source is a woman between 18 and 75 years old with a cervical HPV16 infection that either progressed to CIN3+ or cleared (not recorded which). Sequencing used blood buffy coat. The chain is built from TRBV2 and TRBJ1-1; D might be TRBD1 (5 bases). Incomplete CDR3 DNA: TGTGCCAGCAGTGAAATCCAGGGCGAGTTTAACGAG. This codes for CASSEIQGEFNE. Given in full, the CDR3 is CASSEIQGEFNEAFF.